Detailed here is one T cell receptor beta chain. Antigen: not known. The data belong to a study of T cell responses to AZD1222 COVID-19 vaccine. Turning to the study itself: Second-dose timings of about 4 or about 12 weeks were pooled. Overall study findings and caveats: Donors were mostly white British, more females; clonal diversity possibly underestimated. Spike regions recognized by vaccine-associated CD4 TCRs spanned the protein, led by 160-218 and 743-854.

Data came from immunoSEQ multiplex PCR; TCRdb stores just in-frame clones and leaves some out. The sample lists about 130,000 clones, 90% to 95% occurring once. V lost 6 bases, J lost 8 bases, and 14 bases lay in between. This CDR3 is 12 amino acids long. CDR1 SGHTS and CDR2 YDEGEE come from the germline V gene. This TCR came from an adult in good health. This specimen consisted of peripheral blood, obtained on day 0 of AZD1222 vaccination. The chain is built from TRBV5-8 and TRBJ1-2; D is unresolved. The CDR3 spells CASTTGLVGYTF. Written as DNA, the CDR3 is TGTGCCAGCACGACCGGTCTGGTCGGCTACACCTTC.